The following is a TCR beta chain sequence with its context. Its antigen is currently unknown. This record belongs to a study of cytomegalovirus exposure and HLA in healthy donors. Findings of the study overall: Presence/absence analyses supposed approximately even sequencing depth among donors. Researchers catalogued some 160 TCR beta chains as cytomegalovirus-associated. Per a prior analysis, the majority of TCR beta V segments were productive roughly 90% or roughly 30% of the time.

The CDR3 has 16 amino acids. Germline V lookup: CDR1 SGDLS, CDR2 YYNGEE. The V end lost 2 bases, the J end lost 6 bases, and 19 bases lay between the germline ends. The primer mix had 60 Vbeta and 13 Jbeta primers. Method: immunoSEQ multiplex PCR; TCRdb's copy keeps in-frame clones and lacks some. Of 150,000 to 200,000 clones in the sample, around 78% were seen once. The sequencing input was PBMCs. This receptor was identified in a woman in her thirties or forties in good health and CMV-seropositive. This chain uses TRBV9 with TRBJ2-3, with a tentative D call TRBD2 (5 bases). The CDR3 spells CASSVSPLGPGDTQYF. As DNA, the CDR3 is TGTGCCAGCAGCGTCTCCCCTTTAGGGCCGGGGGATACGCAGTATTTT.